Listed below are T cell receptor beta chains from one sample, sequenced in a study of cytomegalovirus exposure and HLA in healthy donors. TCRdb's copy holds only in-frame clones and misses some; the assay was immunoSEQ multiplex PCR. There are 90,000 to 120,000 clones in the sample; around 85% occur only once, and around 2.3% lies in the top ten. Sequenced: PBMCs. The receptors derive from a man aged 25 to 45 in good health and CMV-seronegative. Each CDR3 is given with its conserved first and last residue. The D gene is left open where the match is weak. Rows may omit the clone size; those that give it use once, few, many or a size class.

d_gene	v_gene	abundance	CDR3aa
.	TRBV7-9	few	CASGSENEKLFF
.	TRBV15	.	CATSPAGGHYGYTF
TRBD1	TRBV27	few	CASRQGLGETQYF
.	TRBV6-5	.	CASSPSPGGETQYF
.	TRBV10-3	.	CAISESETANYGYTF
TRBD1	TRBV12-5	.	CASGGTAPNTEAFF
.	TRBV5-6	.	CASSPVGGETQYF
.	TRBV6-5	.	CASSYATGAQYF
.	TRBV29-1	.	CSVIQGFAEQYF
TRBD1	TRBV18	.	CASSGTAVHEQYF